The 29 T cell receptor beta chains below were found in one sample sequenced in a study of cytotoxic CD8 clonotypes in ibrutinib-treated CLL. Sequencing was performed with immunoSEQ multiplex PCR; in TCRdb, only in-frame clones are kept and a portion is missing. In the table there are around 310,000 clones, 80% of which are singletons. The input for sequencing was PBMCs, taken before ibrutinib treatment. All receptors derive from a human donor with chronic lymphocytic leukemia.

The rearrangement joins TRBV25-1 to TRBJ1-5; D not resolved. CDR3 length: 15 amino acids. V lost 4 bases to trimming and J lost 4 bases, with 14 bases between them. Germline V CDR1 and CDR2: MGHDK, SYGVNS. The CDR3 nucleotides are TGTGCCAGCAGTGGTATACGACCGGGAAATCAGCCCCAGCATTTT. Translating it yields CASSGIRPGNQPQHF.

V and J are TRBV5-6 and TRBJ2-1, with 7 nucleotides matching TRBD1. Germline loops: CDR1 SGHDT, CDR2 YYEEEE. The length of the CDR3 is 17 residues. Trimming at V came to 7 bases and at J to 1 base, leaving 14 bases not matched to a gene. CDR3 in DNA: TGTGCCAGCGGCCACAGTTACAGGGGTGGGTCCTACAATGAGCAGTTCTTC. Its translation is CASGHSYRGGSYNEQFF.

The chain has TRBV5-1 and TRBJ2-2, with D maybe TRBD2 (5 bases). The V end was cut by 0 bases, the J end by 0 bases, with 12 bases between. Germline CDR1 is SGHRS and CDR2 is YFSETQ. The CDR3 loop spans 17 amino acids. In nucleotides, the CDR3 is TGCGCCAGCAGCTTGGTGCCCAGCGGCTCGAACACCGGGGAGCTGTTTTTT. Protein: CASSLVPSGSNTGELFF.

The DNA of the CDR3 is TGTGCCAGCAGCCAACTTGTCGGGACAGGGAGTAAACTGTTTTTT. It specifies CASSQLVGTGSKLFF. This chain connects TRBV4-2 to TRBJ1-4, with 9 nucleotides matching TRBD1. CDR3 length: 15 residues. Per germline, CDR1 LGHNA and CDR2 YNFKEQ. V gave up 2 bases and J gave up 11 bases; unmatched junction bases: 9.

This clone was seen only a few times. V is TRBV5-6 and J is TRBJ2-7, with D unresolved. Germline loops: CDR1 SGHDT, CDR2 YYEEEE. Trimming took off 0 bases at V and 0 bases at J, with 4 bases between the two ends. The CDR3 has 13 amino acids. CDR3 coding DNA: TGTGCCAGCAGCTTGGTGGCCTCCTACGAGCAGTACTTC. Amino acid sequence: CASSLVASYEQYF.

The chain is built from TRBV11-2 and TRBJ2-7, with a possible D match to TRBD1 (6 bases). The V and J ends lost 2 bases and 3 bases respectively, with 11 bases between them. Germline V gives CDR1 SGHAT, CDR2 FQNNGV. This CDR3 region has 14 residues. DNA for the CDR3: TGTGCCAGCAGCTTAAGACAGGAGCGCTACGAGCAGTACTTC. This sequence encodes CASSLRQERYEQYF.

A few counts support this clone. V usage is TRBV18 and J usage is TRBJ1-5, with 7 bases lining up with TRBD1. After removal of 3 bases from V and 3 bases from J, the junction contained 8 bases not matched to a gene. CDR1 is KGHSH and CDR2 is LQKENI in the germline V gene. This CDR3 contains 16 residues. CDR3 sequence (DNA): TGTGCCAGCTCACCGGGACAGACGATAAACAATCAGCCCCAGCATTTT. This encodes CASSPGQTINNQPQHF. Together with reference TRBV18 and TRBJ1-5, the CDR3 gives the full variable domain: NAGVMQNPRHLVRRRGQEARLRCSPMKGHSHVYWYRQLPEEGLKFMVYLQKENIIDESGMPKERFSAEFPKEGPSILRIQQVVRGDSAAYFCASSPGQTINNQPQHFGDGTRLSIL.

This clone showed up just a few times. The V gene is TRBV6-1, the J gene TRBJ2-7, with D possibly TRBD1 on 6 matching bases. Germline V gene lookup returns CDR1 MNHNS and CDR2 SASEGT. V was pared by 10 bases and J by 0 bases, with 13 bases between. The CDR3 totals 13 residues. The CDR3 is CATPGGRSYEQYF. In DNA form, the CDR3 reads TGTGCCACCCCTGGGGGCCGCTCCTACGAGCAGTACTTC.

Worth noting for this clone: Other DNA sequences in the same sample also yield this CDR3. The chain links TRBV7-6 to TRBJ1-5; possibly TRBD1 for D (5 bases). V dropped 4 bases and J dropped 2 bases, with 9 bases sitting between them. The CDR3 totals 14 residues. Germline-derived CDR1 and CDR2 are SGHVS and FNYEAQ. CDR3 residues: CASSSGGGNQPQHF. The CDR3 DNA reads as TGTGCCAGCAGCTCGGGGGGTGGCAATCAGCCCCAGCATTTT. Drawing the rest from reference TRBV7-6 and TRBJ1-5, the complete variable domain is GAGVSQSPRYKVTKRGQDVALRCDPISGHVSLYWYRQALGQGPEFLTYFNYEAQQDKSGLPNDRFSAERPEGSISTLTIQRTEQRDSAMYRCASSSGGGNQPQHFGDGTRLSIL.

This chain joins TRBV7-6 and TRBJ1-5; D is unresolved. This CDR3 has 15 residues. Germline CDR1 reads SGHVS; CDR2 reads FNYEAQ. Trimming removed 1 base from V and 1 base from J, with 8 bases in between. As DNA, the CDR3 is TGTGCCAGCAGCTTAGGGAGACAAAGCAATCAGCCCCAGCATTTT. Protein: CASSLGRQSNQPQHF.

This chain connects TRBV4-3 to TRBJ2-7; 11 bases are a match to TRBD2. The CDR3 spans 17 residues. V lost 1 base and J lost 7; bases outside the gene matches: 12. Germline CDR1 is LGHNA and CDR2 is YSLEER. Written as DNA, the CDR3 is TGCGCCAGCAGCCAAGGATTGAGACTAGCGGGATCGGGAGAGCAGTACTTC. It codes for CASSQGLRLAGSGEQYF.

This clone has a handful of counts. The chain joins TRBV9 to TRBJ2-7; 12 nucleotides match TRBD2. The germline CDR1 and CDR2 sequences are SGDLS and YYNGEE. This CDR3 comprises 15 residues. Germline trimming cut 4 bases from V and 2 bases from J; bases unmatched to any gene: 4. The CDR3 here is CASSSGLAGAYEQYF. CDR3 nucleotides: TGTGCCAGCAGCTCGGGACTAGCGGGCGCCTACGAGCAGTACTTC.

This chain joins TRBV5-1 and TRBJ1-1, with 8 bases fitting TRBD1. The CDR3 has 14 residues. The ends lost 2 bases at V and 5 bases at J; junction bases unmatched: 5. CDR1 is SGHRS and CDR2 is YFSETQ in the germline V gene. CDR3 region: CASSFQGAYTEAFF. As DNA, the CDR3 is TGCGCCAGCAGCTTTCAGGGGGCTTATACTGAAGCTTTCTTT. Full variable domain (missing parts from reference TRBV5-1 and TRBJ1-1): KAGVTQTPRYLIKTRGQQVTLSCSPISGHRSVSWYQQTPGQGLQFLFEYFSETQRNKGNFPGRFSGRQFSNSRSEMNVSTLELGDSALYLCASSFQGAYTEAFFGQGTRLTVV.

This clone was seen more than once but under ten times. This rearrangement joins TRBV30 to TRBJ2-7; 7 bases align to TRBD2. CDR3 length: 13 residues. After removal of 4 bases from V and 1 base from J, the junction contained 4 bases not matched to a gene. In germline, CDR1 is GTSNPN, CDR2 SVGIG (reference sequence). In DNA, the CDR3 is TGTGCCTGGAACTTCGGGAGGTCCTACGAGCAGTACTTC. Amino acids: CAWNFGRSYEQYF. The full variable domain, in which reference TRBV30 and TRBJ2-7 provide the parts outside the CDR3, is SQTIHQWPATLVQPVGSPLSLECTVEGTSNPNLYWYRQAAGRGLQLLFYSVGIGQISSEVPQNLSASRPQDRQFILSSKKLLLSDSGFYLCAWNFGRSYEQYFGPGTRLTVT.

CDR3 coding DNA: TGTGCCAGCAGCTTAGGGGGACTAGCGGACTACGAGCAGTACTTC. Translated, it gives CASSLGGLADYEQYF. The chain recombines TRBV7-8 with TRBJ2-7, with TRBD2 matching over 11 bases. The CDR3 has 15 amino acids. V gave up 1 base and J gave up 3 bases; unmatched junction bases: 2. The V gene's germline CDR1 is SGHVS and CDR2 FQNEAQ.

V usage is TRBV10-2 and J usage is TRBJ2-1, with D maybe TRBD1 (5 bases). The germline V and J ends were trimmed by 5 bases and 3 bases, with 8 bases remaining between them. The CDR3 sequence is 13 residues long. Germline V lookup: CDR1 WSHSY, CDR2 SAAADI. The CDR3 here is CASSQGFYNEQFF. The CDR3 DNA follows: TGCGCCAGCAGTCAGGGTTTCTACAATGAGCAGTTCTTC.

The rearrangement links TRBV7-2 to TRBJ2-2, with a possible D match to TRBD2 (6 bases). The germline V gene encodes CDR1 SGHTA and CDR2 FQGNSA. The CDR3 covers 15 residues. The ends were cut back, 2 bases at V and 0 bases at J, with 7 bases in the middle. The CDR3 sequence is CASSLRGSNTGELFF. For the CDR3, the DNA is TGTGCCAGCAGCTTACGGGGGTCGAACACCGGGGAGCTGTTTTTT.

This clone showed up just once. The rearrangement links TRBV4-2 to TRBJ2-7, with D unresolved. The V gene lost 3 bases and the J gene lost 3 bases, with 6 bases spanning the gap. Germline values: CDR1 LGHNA, CDR2 YNFKEQ. CDR3 length: 12 residues. The CDR3 sequence: CASSQGSYEQYF. Here the CDR3 DNA reads TGTGCCAGCAGCCAGGGCAGCTACGAGCAGTACTTC.

The genes are TRBV9 and TRBJ2-1; the D gene is possibly TRBD2 (5 bases). The CDR3 is 14 residues long. V dropped 0 bases and J dropped 7 bases, with 11 bases sitting between them. CDR1 is SGDLS, CDR2 YYNGEE, per germline. The CDR3 reads CASSVVSEVNEQFF. CDR3 nucleotides: TGTGCCAGCAGCGTAGTTTCGGAGGTAAATGAGCAGTTCTTC.

This chain connects TRBV30 to TRBJ1-5; D is unresolved. The CDR3 is 14 residues long. Trimming shortened V by 0 bases and J by 0 bases, and 6 bases separated the two germline ends. In germline, CDR1 is GTSNPN, CDR2 SVGIG (reference sequence). The CDR3 sequence is CAWSVHVSNQPQHF. The CDR3 DNA reads as TGTGCCTGGAGTGTACACGTTAGCAATCAGCCCCAGCATTTT.

V gene TRBV19 combines with J gene TRBJ2-1; D is uncertain. This CDR3 region has 11 residues. CDR1 and CDR2 from the germline V gene are LNHDA and SQIVND (reference sequence). V was shortened by 7 bases and J by 5 bases, with 6 bases between the two germline ends. The CDR3 sequence: CASKANNEQFF. In DNA, the CDR3 is TGTGCCAGTAAAGCGAACAATGAGCAGTTCTTC. Complete variable domain (other parts from reference TRBV19 and TRBJ2-1): DGGITQSPKYLFRKEGQNVTLSCEQNLNHDAMYWYRQDPGQGLRLIYYSQIVNDFQKGDIAEGYSVSREKKESFPLTVTSAQKNPTAFYLCASKANNEQFFGPGTRLTVL.

This clone showed up just once. The chain combines TRBV23-1 with TRBJ2-5, with D perhaps matching TRBD2 (7 bases). TRBV23-1 qualifies as an ORF whose function is uncertain. The CDR3 has 20 amino acids. V lost 4 bases and J lost 5, with 32 bases in between. CDR3 loop: CASSLEPLKFQGRARETQYF. CDR3 DNA sequence: TGCGCCAGCAGTCTTGAGCCCTTAAAGTTCCAGGGGAGGGCCCGGGAGACCCAGTACTTC.

This rearrangement joins TRBV7-2 to TRBJ1-4; 7 bases match TRBD1. The CDR3 loop spans 15 amino acids. Germline V gene lookup returns CDR1 SGHTA and CDR2 FQGNSA. V dropped 2 bases and J dropped 6; count of bases not matched to a gene: 6. CDR3 in DNA: TGTGCCAGCAGCTTAAACAGGGGCTCAGATGAAAAACTGTTTTTT. It specifies CASSLNRGSDEKLFF.

The DNA of the CDR3 is TGTGCCAGTAGTATTCGGGGGACAGGGTCCTACGAGCAGTACTTC. Its protein product is CASSIRGTGSYEQYF. This chain uses TRBV19 with TRBJ2-7; 9 bases agree with TRBD1. The germline gives CDR1 LNHDA, CDR2 SQIVND (reference sequence). Losses at the gene ends were 3 bases for V and 1 base for J; bases not matched to a gene: 4. This CDR3 spans 15 amino acids. Supplemented by reference TRBV19 and TRBJ2-7, the full variable domain reads DGGITQSPKYLFRKEGQNVTLSCEQNLNHDAMYWYRQDPGQGLRLIYYSQIVNDFQKGDIAEGYSVSREKKESFPLTVTSAQKNPTAFYLCASSIRGTGSYEQYFGPGTRLTVT.

The chain uses TRBV5-1 and TRBJ2-2; 9 bases align to TRBD2. V lost 0 bases to trimming and J lost 0 bases; unmatched junction nucleotides: 3. The CDR3 length is 17 residues. CDR1 SGHRS and CDR2 YFSETQ come from the germline V gene. The CDR3 loop reads CASSLALAGTNTGELFF. For the CDR3, the DNA is TGCGCCAGCAGCTTGGCACTAGCGGGCACGAACACCGGGGAGCTGTTTTTT.

This chain uses TRBV10-3 with TRBJ1-1; perhaps TRBD1 as D (6 bases). Germline CDR1 and CDR2: ENHRY and SYGVKD. The length of the CDR3 is 13 residues. V was trimmed by 6 bases and J by 7 bases, leaving 15 bases between them. This CDR3 is CAIRSGQTVEAFF. CDR3 in DNA: TGTGCCATCAGGTCCGGACAGACGGTTGAAGCTTTCTTT.

This chain joins TRBV6-1 and TRBJ1-5; 7 bases are a match to TRBD1. The V gene end was trimmed by 6 bases and the J gene end by 2 bases; junction bases not matched to a gene: 4. The CDR3 has 14 amino acids. The germline gives CDR1 MNHNS, CDR2 SASEGT. The CDR3 DNA reads as TGTGCCAGCAGCCAGGGGGGGGGCAATCAGCCCCAGCATTTT. Translated, it gives CASSQGGGNQPQHF.

This rearrangement joins TRBV4-3 to TRBJ2-5, with TRBD1 matching 12 bases. This CDR3 has 15 residues. Germline V lookup: CDR1 LGHNA, CDR2 YSLEER. V lost 4 bases and J lost 5; bases outside the gene matches: 5. The CDR3 spells CASSRMGQGAETQYF. The CDR3 DNA reads as TGCGCCAGCAGCCGGATGGGACAGGGGGCTGAGACCCAGTACTTC.

This clone has more than one count but fewer than ten. V usage is TRBV11-2 and J usage is TRBJ2-7; a weak D match, TRBD2 (6 bases). The CDR3 length is 14 residues. Trimming left V 5 bases short and J 7 bases short, with 18 bases between. Germline loops: CDR1 SGHAT, CDR2 FQNNGV. CDR3 DNA sequence: TGTGCCAGCAGCCCAGCGAGGGGACTTTCGGAGCAGTACTTC. This sequence encodes CASSPARGLSEQYF.